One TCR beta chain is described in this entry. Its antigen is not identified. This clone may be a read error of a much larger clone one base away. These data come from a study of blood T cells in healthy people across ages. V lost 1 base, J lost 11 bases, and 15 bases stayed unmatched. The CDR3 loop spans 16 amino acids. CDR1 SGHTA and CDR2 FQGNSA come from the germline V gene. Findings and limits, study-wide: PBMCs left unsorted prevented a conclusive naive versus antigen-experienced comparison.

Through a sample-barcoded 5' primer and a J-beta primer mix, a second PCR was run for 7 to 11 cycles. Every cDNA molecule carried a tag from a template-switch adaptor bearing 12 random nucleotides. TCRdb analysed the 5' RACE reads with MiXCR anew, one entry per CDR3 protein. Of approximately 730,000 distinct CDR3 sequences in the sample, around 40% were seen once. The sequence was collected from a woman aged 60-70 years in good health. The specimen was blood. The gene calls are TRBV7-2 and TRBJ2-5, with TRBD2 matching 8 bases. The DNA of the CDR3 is TGTGCCAGCAGCTTAGTAGCGGGAAGGACCTACAATGAGCAGTACTTC. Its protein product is CASSLVAGRTYNEQYF. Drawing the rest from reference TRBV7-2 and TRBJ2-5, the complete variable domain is GAGVSQSPSNKVTEKGKDVELRCDPISGHTALYWYRQSLGQGLEFLIYFQGNSAPDKSGLPSDRFSAERTGGSVSTLTIQRTQQEDSAVYLCASSLVAGRTYNEQYFGPGTRLLVL.